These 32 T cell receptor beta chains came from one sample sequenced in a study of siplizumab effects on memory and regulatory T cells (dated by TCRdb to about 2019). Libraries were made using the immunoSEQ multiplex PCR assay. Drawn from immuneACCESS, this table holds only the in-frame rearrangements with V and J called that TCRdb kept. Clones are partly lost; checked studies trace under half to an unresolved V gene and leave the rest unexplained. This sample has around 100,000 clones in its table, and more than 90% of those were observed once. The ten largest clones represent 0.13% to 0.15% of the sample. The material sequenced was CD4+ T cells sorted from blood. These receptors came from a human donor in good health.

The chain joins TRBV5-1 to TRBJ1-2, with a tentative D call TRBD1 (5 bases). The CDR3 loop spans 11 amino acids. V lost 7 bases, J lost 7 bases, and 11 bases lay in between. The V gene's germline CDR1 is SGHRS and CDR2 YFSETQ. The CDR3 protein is CASSQGGGYTF. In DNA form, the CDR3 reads TGCGCCAGCTCCCAGGGTGGTGGCTACACCTTC.

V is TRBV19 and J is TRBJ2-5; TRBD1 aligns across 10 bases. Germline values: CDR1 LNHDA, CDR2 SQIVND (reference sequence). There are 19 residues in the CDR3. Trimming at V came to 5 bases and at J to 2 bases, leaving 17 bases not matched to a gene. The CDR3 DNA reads TGTGCCAGTAGTCTCCTACGACAGGGGGCCAGGGGACGACAAGAGACCCAGTACTTC. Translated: CASSLLRQGARGRQETQYF.

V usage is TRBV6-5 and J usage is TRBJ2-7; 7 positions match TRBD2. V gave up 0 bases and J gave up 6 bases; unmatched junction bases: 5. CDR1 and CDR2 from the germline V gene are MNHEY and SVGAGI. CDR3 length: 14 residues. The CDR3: CASSYSRGVPEQYF. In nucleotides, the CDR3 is TGTGCCAGCAGTTACTCCCGGGGGGTACCCGAGCAGTACTTC.

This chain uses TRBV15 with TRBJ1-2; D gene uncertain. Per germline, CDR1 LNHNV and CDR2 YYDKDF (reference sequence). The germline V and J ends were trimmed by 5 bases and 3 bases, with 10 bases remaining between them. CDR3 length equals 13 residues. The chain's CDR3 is CATSLTDHYGYTF. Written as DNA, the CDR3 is TGTGCCACCAGCCTGACGGACCACTATGGCTACACCTTC.

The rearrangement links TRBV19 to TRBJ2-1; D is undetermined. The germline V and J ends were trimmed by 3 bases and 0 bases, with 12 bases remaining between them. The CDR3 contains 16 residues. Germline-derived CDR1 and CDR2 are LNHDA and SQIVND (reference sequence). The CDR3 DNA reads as TGTGCCAGTAGTATTGGCGGCTGGAGCTCCTACAATGAGCAGTTCTTC. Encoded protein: CASSIGGWSSYNEQFF.

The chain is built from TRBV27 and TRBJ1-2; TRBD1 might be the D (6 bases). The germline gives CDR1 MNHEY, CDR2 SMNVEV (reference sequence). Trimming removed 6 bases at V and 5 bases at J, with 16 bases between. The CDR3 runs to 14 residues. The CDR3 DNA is TGTGCCAGCAGAAATACAGGGAAATCTTATGGCTACACCTTC. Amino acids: CASRNTGKSYGYTF.

CDR3 amino acids: CASSFQKEGRETFF. DNA for the CDR3: TGTGCCAGCAGCTTTCAAAAAGAGGGGAGGGAAACTTTCTTT. This chain joins TRBV21-1 and TRBJ1-1. TRBV21-1 is a listed pseudogene. This CDR3 comprises 14 residues.

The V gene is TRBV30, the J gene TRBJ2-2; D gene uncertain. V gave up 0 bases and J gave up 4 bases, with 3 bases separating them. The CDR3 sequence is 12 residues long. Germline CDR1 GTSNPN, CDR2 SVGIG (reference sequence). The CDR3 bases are TGTGCCTGGAGTGTACCCACCGGGGAGCTGTTTTTT. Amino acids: CAWSVPTGELFF.

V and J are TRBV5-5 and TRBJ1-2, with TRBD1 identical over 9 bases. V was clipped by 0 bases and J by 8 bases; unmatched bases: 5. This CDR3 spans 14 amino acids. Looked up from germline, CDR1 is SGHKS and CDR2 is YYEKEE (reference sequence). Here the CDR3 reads CASSLGGTGSGYTF. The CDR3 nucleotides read TGTGCCAGCAGCTTGGGAGGGACAGGGAGCGGCTACACCTTC.

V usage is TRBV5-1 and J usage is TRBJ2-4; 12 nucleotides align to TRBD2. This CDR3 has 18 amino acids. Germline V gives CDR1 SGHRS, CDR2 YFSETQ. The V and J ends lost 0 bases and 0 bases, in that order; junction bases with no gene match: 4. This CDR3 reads CASSLEGLAGLAKNIQYF. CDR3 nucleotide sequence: TGCGCCAGCAGCTTGGAGGGACTAGCGGGTCTAGCCAAAAACATTCAGTACTTC.

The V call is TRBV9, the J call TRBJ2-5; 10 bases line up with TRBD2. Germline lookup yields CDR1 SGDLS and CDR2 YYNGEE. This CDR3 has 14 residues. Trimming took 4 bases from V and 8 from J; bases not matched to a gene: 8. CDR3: CASSPLTSGPTQYF. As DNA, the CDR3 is TGTGCCAGCAGCCCGTTGACTAGCGGGCCCACCCAGTACTTC.

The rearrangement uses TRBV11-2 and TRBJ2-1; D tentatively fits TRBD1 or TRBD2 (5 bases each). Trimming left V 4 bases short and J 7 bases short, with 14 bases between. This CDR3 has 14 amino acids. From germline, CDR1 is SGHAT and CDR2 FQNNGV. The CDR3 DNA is TGTGCCAGCAGCTCCTTACGGGGCCCGAATGAGCAGTTCTTC. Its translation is CASSSLRGPNEQFF.

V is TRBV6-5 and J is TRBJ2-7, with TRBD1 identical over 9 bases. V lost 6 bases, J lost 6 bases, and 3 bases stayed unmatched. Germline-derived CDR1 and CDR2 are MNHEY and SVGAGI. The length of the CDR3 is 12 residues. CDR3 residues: CASSWDRVEQYF. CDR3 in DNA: TGTGCCAGCAGCTGGGACAGGGTCGAGCAGTACTTC.

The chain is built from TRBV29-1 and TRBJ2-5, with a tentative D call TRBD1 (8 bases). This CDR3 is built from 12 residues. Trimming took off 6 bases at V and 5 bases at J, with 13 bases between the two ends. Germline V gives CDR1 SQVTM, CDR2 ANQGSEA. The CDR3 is CSVIQGGETQYF. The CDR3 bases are TGCAGCGTCATACAGGGGGGGGAGACCCAGTACTTC.

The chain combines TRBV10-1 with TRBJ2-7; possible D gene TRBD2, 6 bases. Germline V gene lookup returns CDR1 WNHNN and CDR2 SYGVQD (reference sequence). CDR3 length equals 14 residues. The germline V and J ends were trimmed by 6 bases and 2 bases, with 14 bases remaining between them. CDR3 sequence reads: CASSPSGLPYEQYF. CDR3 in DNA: TGCGCCAGCAGCCCTTCGGGACTCCCCTACGAGCAGTACTTC.

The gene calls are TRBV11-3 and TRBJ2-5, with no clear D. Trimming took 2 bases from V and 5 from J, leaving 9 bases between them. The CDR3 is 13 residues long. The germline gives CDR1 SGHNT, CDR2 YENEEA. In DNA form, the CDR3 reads TGTGCCAGCAGCTTAAGGTCGGGCGAGACCCAGTACTTC. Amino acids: CASSLRSGETQYF.

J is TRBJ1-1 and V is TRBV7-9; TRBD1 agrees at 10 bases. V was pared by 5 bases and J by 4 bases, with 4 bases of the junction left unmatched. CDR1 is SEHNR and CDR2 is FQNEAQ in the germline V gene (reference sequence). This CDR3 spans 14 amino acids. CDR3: CASSPRDRGTEAFF. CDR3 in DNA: TGTGCCAGCAGCCCCCGGGACAGGGGCACTGAAGCTTTCTTT.

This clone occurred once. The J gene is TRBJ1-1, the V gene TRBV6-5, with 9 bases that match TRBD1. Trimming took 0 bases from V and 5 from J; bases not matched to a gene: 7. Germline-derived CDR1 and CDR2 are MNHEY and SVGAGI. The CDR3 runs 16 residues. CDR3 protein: CASSYSPGTGYTEAFF. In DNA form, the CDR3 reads TGTGCCAGCAGTTACTCCCCCGGGACAGGGTATACTGAAGCTTTCTTT.

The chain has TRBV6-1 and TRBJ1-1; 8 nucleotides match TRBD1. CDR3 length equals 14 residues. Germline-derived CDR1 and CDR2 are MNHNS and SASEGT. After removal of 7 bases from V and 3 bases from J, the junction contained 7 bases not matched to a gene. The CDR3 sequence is CASKRQGSDTEAFF. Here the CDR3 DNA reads TGTGCCAGCAAGAGACAGGGGTCGGACACTGAAGCTTTCTTT.

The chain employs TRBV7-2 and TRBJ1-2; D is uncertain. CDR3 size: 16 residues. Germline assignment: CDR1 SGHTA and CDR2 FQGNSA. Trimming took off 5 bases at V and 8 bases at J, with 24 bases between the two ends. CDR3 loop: CASSLREVRPGVGYTF. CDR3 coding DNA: TGTGCCAGCAGCCTCCGCGAGGTCAGACCTGGGGTAGGCTACACCTTC.

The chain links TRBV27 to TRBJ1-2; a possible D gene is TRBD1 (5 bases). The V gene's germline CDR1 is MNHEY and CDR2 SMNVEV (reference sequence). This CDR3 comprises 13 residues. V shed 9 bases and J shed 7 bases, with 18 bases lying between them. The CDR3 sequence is CASGGRLGLGYTF. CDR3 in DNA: TGTGCCAGTGGGGGACGATTGGGGCTTGGCTACACCTTC.

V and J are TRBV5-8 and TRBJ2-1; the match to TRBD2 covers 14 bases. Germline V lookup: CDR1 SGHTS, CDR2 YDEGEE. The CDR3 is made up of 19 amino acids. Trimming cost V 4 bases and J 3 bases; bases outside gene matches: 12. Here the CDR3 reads CASSGLAGGLLVSYNEQFF. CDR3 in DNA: TGTGCCAGCAGCGGACTAGCGGGGGGCCTGTTGGTGAGCTACAATGAGCAGTTCTTC.

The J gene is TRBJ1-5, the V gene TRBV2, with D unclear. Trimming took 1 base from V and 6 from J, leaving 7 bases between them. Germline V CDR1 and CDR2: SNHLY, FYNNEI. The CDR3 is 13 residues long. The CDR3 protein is CASSEEAVQPQHF. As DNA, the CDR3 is TGTGCCAGCAGTGAAGAGGCAGTTCAGCCCCAGCATTTT.

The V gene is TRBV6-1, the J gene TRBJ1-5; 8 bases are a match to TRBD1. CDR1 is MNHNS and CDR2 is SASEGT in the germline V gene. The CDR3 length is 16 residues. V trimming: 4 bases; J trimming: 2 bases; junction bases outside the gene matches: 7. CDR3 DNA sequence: TGTGCCAGCAGTGTTCAGGGGGCGGTGGGCAATCAGCCCCAGCATTTT. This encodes CASSVQGAVGNQPQHF.

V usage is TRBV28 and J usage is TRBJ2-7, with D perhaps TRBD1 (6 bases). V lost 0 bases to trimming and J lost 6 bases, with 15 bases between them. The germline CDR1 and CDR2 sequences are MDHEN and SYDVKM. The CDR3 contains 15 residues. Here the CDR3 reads CASSLWDRGGPEQYF. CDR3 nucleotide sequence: TGTGCCAGCAGTTTATGGGACAGAGGTGGCCCCGAGCAGTACTTC.

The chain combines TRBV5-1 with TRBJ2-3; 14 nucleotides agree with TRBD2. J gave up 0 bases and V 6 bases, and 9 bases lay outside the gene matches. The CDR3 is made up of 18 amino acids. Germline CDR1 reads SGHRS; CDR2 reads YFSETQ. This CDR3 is CASTEPGLAGASTDTQYF. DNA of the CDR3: TGCGCCAGCACCGAACCGGGACTAGCGGGGGCCAGCACAGATACGCAGTATTTT.

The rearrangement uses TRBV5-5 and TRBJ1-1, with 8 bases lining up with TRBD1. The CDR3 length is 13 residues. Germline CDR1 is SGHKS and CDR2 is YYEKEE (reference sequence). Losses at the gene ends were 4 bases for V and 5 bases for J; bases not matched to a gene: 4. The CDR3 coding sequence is TGTGCCAGCAGCCGACAGGGGATGACTGAAGCTTTCTTT. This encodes CASSRQGMTEAFF.

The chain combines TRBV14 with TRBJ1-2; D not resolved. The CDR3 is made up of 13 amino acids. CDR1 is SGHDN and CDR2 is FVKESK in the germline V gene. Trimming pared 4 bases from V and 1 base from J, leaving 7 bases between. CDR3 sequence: CASSRDVNYGYTF. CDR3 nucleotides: TGTGCCAGCAGCCGAGACGTTAACTATGGCTACACCTTC. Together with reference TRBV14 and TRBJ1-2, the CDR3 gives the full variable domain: EAGVTQFPSHSVIEKGQTVTLRCDPISGHDNLYWYRRVMGKEIKFLLHFVKESKQDESGMPNNRFLAERTGGTYSTLKVQPAELEDSGVYFCASSRDVNYGYTFGSGTRLTVV.

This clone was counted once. The CDR3 reads CASREVHNYGYTF. CDR3 DNA: TGTGCCAGTAGGGAGGTCCATAACTATGGCTACACCTTC. The gene calls are TRBV19 and TRBJ1-2; no clear D gene. Trimming took off 6 bases at V and 1 base at J, with 9 bases between the two ends. This CDR3 is built from 13 residues. The germline gives CDR1 LNHDA, CDR2 SQIVND (reference sequence).

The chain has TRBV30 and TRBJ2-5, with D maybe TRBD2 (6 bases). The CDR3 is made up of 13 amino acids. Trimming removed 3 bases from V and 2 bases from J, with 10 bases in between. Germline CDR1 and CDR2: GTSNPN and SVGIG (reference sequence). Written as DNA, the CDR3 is TGTGCCTGGAGGGGAGGTTCTCAAGAGACCCAGTACTTC. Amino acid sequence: CAWRGGSQETQYF.

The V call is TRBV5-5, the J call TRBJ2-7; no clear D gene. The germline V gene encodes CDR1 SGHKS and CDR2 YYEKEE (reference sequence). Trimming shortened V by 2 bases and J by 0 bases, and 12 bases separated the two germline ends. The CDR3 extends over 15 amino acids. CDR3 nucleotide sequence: TGTGCCAGCAGCTTATCTGGGATCAGCTCCTACGAGCAGTACTTC. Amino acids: CASSLSGISSYEQYF.

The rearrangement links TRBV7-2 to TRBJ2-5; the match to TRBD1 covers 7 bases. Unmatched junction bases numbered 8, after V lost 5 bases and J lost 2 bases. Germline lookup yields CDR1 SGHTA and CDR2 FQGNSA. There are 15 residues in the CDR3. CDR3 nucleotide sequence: TGTGCCAGCAGCACAGGACAGGCCCTACAAGAGACCCAGTACTTC. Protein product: CASSTGQALQETQYF. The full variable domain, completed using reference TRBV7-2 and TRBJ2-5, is GAGVSQSPSNKVTEKGKDVELRCDPISGHTALYWYRQSLGQGLEFLIYFQGNSAPDKSGLPSDRFSAERTGGSVSTLTIQRTQQEDSAVYLCASSTGQALQETQYFGPGTRLLVL.